This is a list of T cell receptor beta chains from one sample in a study of cytomegalovirus exposure and HLA in healthy donors. This table comes from immunoSEQ multiplex PCR, and its TCRdb copy is limited to in-frame clones, with some not included. This table has under 200,000 clones, 68% appearing once. Sequenced sample: PBMCs. The receptors originated from a woman aged 40 to 50 in good health and CMV-seropositive. Both conserved end residues are part of each CDR3. D genes are given only for firm matches. Part of the rows lack a size; the others show once, few, many or a class for expanded clones.

D gene: TRBD1; clone size: once; V gene: TRBV19; J gene: TRBJ1-2; CDR3 DNA: TGTGCCAGTAGCGGGACAGCAATTAACTATGGCTACACCTTC; CDR3 protein: CASSGTAINYGYTF
D gene: TRBD1; clone size: few; V gene: TRBV19; J gene: TRBJ2-1; CDR3 DNA: TGTGCCAGTACCCAAGGAGGACAGGGGGAGCAGTTCTTC; CDR3 protein: CASTQGGQGEQFF
D gene: .; clone size: .; V gene: TRBV2; J gene: TRBJ1-6; CDR3 DNA: TGTGCCAGCAGTAGGACAGCAGACTATAATTCACCCCTCAACTTT; CDR3 protein: CASSRTADYNSPLNF
D gene: TRBD1; clone size: .; V gene: TRBV28; J gene: TRBJ2-3; CDR3 DNA: TGTGCCAGCAGTTCGACAGGGGAGGAGGATACGCAGTATTTT; CDR3 protein: CASSSTGEEDTQYF
D gene: TRBD2; clone size: .; V gene: TRBV5-1; J gene: TRBJ2-3; CDR3 DNA: TGCGCCAGCAGCTTGTTTACTAGCGGGGGGACAGATACGCAGTATTTT; CDR3 protein: CASSLFTSGGTDTQYF
D gene: TRBD1; clone size: .; V gene: TRBV5-4; J gene: TRBJ1-2; CDR3 DNA: TGTGCCAGCAGCTTGGTCACTGGACAGGGACTGGGCTACACCTTC; CDR3 protein: CASSLVTGQGLGYTF
D gene: TRBD2; clone size: .; V gene: TRBV6-5; J gene: TRBJ2-5; CDR3 DNA: TGTGCCAGCAGGGGCGGGGGGCGCCAAGAGACCCAGTACTTC; CDR3 protein: CASRGGGRQETQYF
D gene: TRBD2; clone size: .; V gene: TRBV13; J gene: TRBJ2-7; CDR3 DNA: TGTGCCAGCAGCAAGGGGACTAGCGGTACCTACGAGCAGTACTTC; CDR3 protein: CASSKGTSGTYEQYF
D gene: .; clone size: .; V gene: TRBV6-4; J gene: TRBJ1-1; CDR3 DNA: TGTGCCAGCAGTGAACAGGGGAACACTGAAGCTTTCTTT; CDR3 protein: CASSEQGNTEAFF
D gene: TRBD1; clone size: .; V gene: TRBV6-5; J gene: TRBJ1-1; CDR3 DNA: TGTGCCAGCACAATTGGACAGGGGGTAGGTGAAGCTTTCTTT; CDR3 protein: CASTIGQGVGEAFF
D gene: TRBD2; clone size: .; V gene: TRBV9; J gene: TRBJ2-4; CDR3 DNA: TGTGCCAGCAGTGCTAGCGGGAACGCCAAAAACATTCAGTACTTC; CDR3 protein: CASSASGNAKNIQYF
D gene: .; clone size: .; V gene: TRBV27; J gene: TRBJ2-7; CDR3 DNA: TGTGCCAGCAGTTTAGGGAGCGGTAGCTTCTACGAGCAGTACTTC; CDR3 protein: CASSLGSGSFYEQYF
D gene: TRBD1; clone size: .; V gene: TRBV7-9; J gene: TRBJ2-6; CDR3 DNA: TGTTCCAGCAGCTTAGTTGGACAGGGACCCTCTGGGGCCAACGTCCTGACTTTC; CDR3 protein: CSSSLVGQGPSGANVLTF
D gene: .; clone size: .; V gene: TRBV14; J gene: TRBJ2-7; CDR3 DNA: TGTGCCAGCAGCCAAGAGGGGAGCTACGAGCAGTACTTC; CDR3 protein: CASSQEGSYEQYF
D gene: .; clone size: few; V gene: TRBV23-1; J gene: TRBJ2-7; CDR3 DNA: TGCGCCAGCAGTCAACATTTAAAACCTGACAGGAGCGGACTAGACGAGCAGTACTTC; CDR3 protein: CASSQHLKPDRSGLDEQYF
D gene: TRBD1; clone size: .; V gene: TRBV19; J gene: TRBJ1-5; CDR3 DNA: TGTGCCAGTAGTATCTACAGGGGCGGACAGCCCCAGCATTTT; CDR3 protein: CASSIYRGGQPQHF
D gene: .; clone size: .; V gene: TRBV6-6; J gene: TRBJ2-7; CDR3 DNA: TGTGCCAGCAGTTCCCGGACTATCTGGGACGAGCAGTACTTC; CDR3 protein: CASSSRTIWDEQYF
D gene: TRBD2; clone size: once; V gene: TRBV7-3; J gene: TRBJ2-2; CDR3 DNA: TGTGCCAGCAGCATTAGCGGGGGGGCCACCGGGGAGCTGTTTTTT; CDR3 protein: CASSISGGATGELFF
D gene: TRBD2; clone size: once; V gene: TRBV6-5; J gene: TRBJ2-5; CDR3 DNA: TGTGCCAGCAGTCAGGGACTAGTAATGGAGACCCAGTACTTC; CDR3 protein: CASSQGLVMETQYF
D gene: .; clone size: .; V gene: TRBV29-1; J gene: TRBJ2-3; CDR3 DNA: TGCAGCGTGGGCGAGGCGGCACAGGCAGATACGCAGTATTTT; CDR3 protein: CSVGEAAQADTQYF
D gene: .; clone size: once; V gene: TRBV18; J gene: TRBJ1-5; CDR3 DNA: TGTGCCAGCTCACCACGGACAGAAAATCAGCCCCAGCATTTT; CDR3 protein: CASSPRTENQPQHF
D gene: .; clone size: once; V gene: TRBV7-9; J gene: TRBJ1-5; CDR3 DNA: TGTGCCAGCAGCTTAGGACAGCCGAATCAGCCCCAGCATTTT; CDR3 protein: CASSLGQPNQPQHF
D gene: .; clone size: .; V gene: TRBV6-7; J gene: TRBJ2-7; CDR3 DNA: TGTGCCAGCAGCACGCCGGCGGCCATCTACGAGCAGTACTTC; CDR3 protein: CASSTPAAIYEQYF
D gene: TRBD2; clone size: .; V gene: TRBV4-2; J gene: TRBJ2-5; CDR3 DNA: TGTGCCAGCAGCCAAGATTTGGCTAGCGGGGGGGAAGAGACCCAGTACTTC; CDR3 protein: CASSQDLASGGEETQYF
D gene: TRBD2; clone size: .; V gene: TRBV15; J gene: TRBJ2-7; CDR3 DNA: TGTGCCACCAGCAGAGGGGTCGGCAGCGGGAGTTCCTACGAGCAGTACTTC; CDR3 protein: CATSRGVGSGSSYEQYF
D gene: TRBD2; clone size: few; V gene: TRBV7-2; J gene: TRBJ2-1; CDR3 DNA: TGTGCCAGCAGCTTAACAGCGGGAGTTGAGCAGTTCTTC; CDR3 protein: CASSLTAGVEQFF
D gene: .; clone size: .; V gene: TRBV19; J gene: TRBJ1-2; CDR3 DNA: TGTGCCAGTAGGGGGACATCTGCGGGGGATGGCTACACCTTC; CDR3 protein: CASRGTSAGDGYTF
D gene: .; clone size: .; V gene: TRBV27; J gene: TRBJ1-5; CDR3 DNA: TGTGCCAGCAGTTTAGGATACAGGAATCAGCCCCAGCATTTT; CDR3 protein: CASSLGYRNQPQHF